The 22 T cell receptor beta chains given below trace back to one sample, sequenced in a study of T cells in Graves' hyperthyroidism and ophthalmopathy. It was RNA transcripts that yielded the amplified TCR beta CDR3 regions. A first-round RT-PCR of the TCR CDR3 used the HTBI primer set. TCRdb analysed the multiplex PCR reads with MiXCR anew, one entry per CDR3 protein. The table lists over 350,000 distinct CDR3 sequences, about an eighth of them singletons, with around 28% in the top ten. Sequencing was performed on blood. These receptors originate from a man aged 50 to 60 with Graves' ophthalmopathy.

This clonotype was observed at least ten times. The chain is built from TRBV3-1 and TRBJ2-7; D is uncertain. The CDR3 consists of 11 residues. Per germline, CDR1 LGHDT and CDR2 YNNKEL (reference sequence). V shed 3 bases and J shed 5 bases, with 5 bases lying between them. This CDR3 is CASSHIDEQYF. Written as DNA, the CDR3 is TGTGCCAGCAGCCATATTGACGAGCAGTACTTC.

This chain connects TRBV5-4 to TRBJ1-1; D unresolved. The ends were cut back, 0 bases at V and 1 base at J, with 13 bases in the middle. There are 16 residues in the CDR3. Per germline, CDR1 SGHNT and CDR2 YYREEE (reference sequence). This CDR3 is CASSLVPGSTNTEAFF. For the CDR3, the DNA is TGTGCCAGCAGCTTGGTCCCCGGGAGCACGAACACTGAAGCTTTCTTT.

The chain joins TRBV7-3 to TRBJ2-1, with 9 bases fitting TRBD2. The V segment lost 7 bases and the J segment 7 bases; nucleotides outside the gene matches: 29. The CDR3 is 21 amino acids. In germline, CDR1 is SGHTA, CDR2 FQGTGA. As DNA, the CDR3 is TGTGCCAGCATCCACAGGGGACCCAAGGATCCGGGACTAGCCGGAGGTAATGAGCAGTTCTTC. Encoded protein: CASIHRGPKDPGLAGGNEQFF. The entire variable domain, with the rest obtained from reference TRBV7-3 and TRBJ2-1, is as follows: GAGVSQTPSNKVTEKGKYVELRCDPISGHTALYWYRQSLGQGPEFLIYFQGTGAADDSGLPNDRFFAVRPEGSVSTLKIQRTERGDSAVYLCASIHRGPKDPGLAGGNEQFFGPGTRLTVL.

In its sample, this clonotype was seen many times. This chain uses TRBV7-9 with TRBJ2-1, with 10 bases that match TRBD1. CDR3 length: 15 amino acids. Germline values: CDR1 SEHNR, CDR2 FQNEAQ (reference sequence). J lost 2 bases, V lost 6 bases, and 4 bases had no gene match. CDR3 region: CASSRGQGTYNEQFF. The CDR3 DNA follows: TGTGCCAGCAGTAGGGGACAGGGGACCTACAATGAGCAGTTCTTC.

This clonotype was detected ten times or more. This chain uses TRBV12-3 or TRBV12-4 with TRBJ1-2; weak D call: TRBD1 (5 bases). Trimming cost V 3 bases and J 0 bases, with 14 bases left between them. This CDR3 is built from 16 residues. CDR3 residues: CASSFRQGEANYGYTF. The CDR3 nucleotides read TGTGCCAGCAGTTTTCGCCAGGGAGAAGCTAACTATGGCTACACCTTC.

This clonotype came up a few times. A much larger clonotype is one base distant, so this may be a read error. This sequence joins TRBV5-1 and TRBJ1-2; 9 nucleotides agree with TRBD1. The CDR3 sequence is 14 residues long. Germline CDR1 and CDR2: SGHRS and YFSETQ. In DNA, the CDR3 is TGCGCCAGCAGCCCGAGACAGGGGGTGGATGGCCACACCTTC. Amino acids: CASSPRQGVDGHTF. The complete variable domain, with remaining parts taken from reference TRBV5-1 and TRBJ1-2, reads KAGVTQTPRYLIKTRGQQVTLSCSPISGHRSVSWYQQTPGQGLQFLFEYFSETQRNKGNFPGRFSGRQFSNSRSEMNVSTLELGDSALYLCASSPRQGVDGHTFGSGTRLTVV.

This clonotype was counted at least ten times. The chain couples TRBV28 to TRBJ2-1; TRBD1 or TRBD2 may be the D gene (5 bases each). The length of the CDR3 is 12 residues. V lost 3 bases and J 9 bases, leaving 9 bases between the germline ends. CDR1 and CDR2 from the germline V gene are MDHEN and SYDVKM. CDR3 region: CASSLGDTEQFF. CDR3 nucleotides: TGTGCCAGCAGTTTGGGGGATACTGAGCAGTTCTTC. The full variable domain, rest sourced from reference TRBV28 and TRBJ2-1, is DVKVTQSSRYLVKRTGEKVFLECVQDMDHENMFWYRQDPGLGLRLIYFSYDVKMKEKGDIPEGYSVSREKKERFSLILESASTNQTSMYLCASSLGDTEQFFGPGTRLTVL.

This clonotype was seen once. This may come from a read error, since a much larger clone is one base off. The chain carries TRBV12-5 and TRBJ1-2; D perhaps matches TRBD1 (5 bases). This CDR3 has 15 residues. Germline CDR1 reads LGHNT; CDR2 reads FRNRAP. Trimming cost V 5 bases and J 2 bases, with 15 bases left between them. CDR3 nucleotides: TGTGCTAGTGGTATTTACGAGACAGCCAACTATGGCTACACCTTC. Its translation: CASGIYETANYGYTF.

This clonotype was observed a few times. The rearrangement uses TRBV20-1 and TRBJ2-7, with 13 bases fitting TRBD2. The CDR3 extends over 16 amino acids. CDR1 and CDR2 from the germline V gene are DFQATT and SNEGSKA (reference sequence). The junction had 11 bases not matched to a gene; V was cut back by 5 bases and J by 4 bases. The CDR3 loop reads CSAGKRTSGSLYEQYF. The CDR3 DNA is TGCAGTGCTGGAAAAAGGACTAGCGGGAGTTTGTACGAGCAGTACTTC.

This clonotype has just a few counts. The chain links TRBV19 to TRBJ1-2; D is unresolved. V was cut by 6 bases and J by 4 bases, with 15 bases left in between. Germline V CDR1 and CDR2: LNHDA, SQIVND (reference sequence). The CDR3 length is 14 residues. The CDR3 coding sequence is TGTGCCAGTAGCGACCAGTCCGTTGGCTATGGCTACACCTTC. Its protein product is CASSDQSVGYGYTF.

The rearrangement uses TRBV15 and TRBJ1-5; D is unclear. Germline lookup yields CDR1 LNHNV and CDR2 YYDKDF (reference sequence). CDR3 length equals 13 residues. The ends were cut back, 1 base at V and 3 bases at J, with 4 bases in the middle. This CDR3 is CATSRAINQPQHF. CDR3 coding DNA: TGTGCCACCAGCAGAGCCATCAATCAGCCCCAGCATTTT.

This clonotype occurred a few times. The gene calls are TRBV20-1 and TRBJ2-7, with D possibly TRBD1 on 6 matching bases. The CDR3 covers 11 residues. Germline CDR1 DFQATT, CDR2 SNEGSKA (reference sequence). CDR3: CSATGNYEQYF. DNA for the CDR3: TGCAGCGCAACAGGGAACTACGAGCAGTACTTC.

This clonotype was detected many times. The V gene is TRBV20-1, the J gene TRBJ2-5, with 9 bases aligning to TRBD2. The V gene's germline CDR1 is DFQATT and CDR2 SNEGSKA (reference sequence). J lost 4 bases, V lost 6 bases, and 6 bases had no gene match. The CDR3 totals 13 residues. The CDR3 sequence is CSALELAGETQYF. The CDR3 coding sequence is TGCAGTGCCCTTGAACTAGCGGGAGAGACCCAGTACTTC.

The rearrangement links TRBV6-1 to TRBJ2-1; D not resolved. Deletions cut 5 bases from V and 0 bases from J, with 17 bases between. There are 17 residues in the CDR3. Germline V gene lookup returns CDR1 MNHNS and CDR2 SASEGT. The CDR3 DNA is TGTGCCAGCAGTCTATATTCGTCCGTCAACTCCTACAATGAGCAGTTCTTC. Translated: CASSLYSSVNSYNEQFF.

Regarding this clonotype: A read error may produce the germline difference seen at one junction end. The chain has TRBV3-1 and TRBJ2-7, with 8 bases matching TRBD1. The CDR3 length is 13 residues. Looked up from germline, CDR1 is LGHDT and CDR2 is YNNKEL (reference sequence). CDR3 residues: CASSQDRMTGQDF. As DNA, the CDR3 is TGTGCCAGCAGCCAAGATAGGATGACGGGACAGGATTTC.

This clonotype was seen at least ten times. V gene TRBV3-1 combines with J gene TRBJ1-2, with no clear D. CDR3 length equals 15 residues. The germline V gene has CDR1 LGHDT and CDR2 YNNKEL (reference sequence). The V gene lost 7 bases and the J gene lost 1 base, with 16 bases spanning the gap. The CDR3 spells CASNTRARLNYGYTF. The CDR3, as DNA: TGTGCCAGCAACACCCGGGCCAGACTTAACTATGGCTACACCTTC.

The CDR3 DNA sequence: TGTGCCAGCAGCTTTCAGCAGGGAGGGACTGAAGCTTTCTTT. Its protein is CASSFQQGGTEAFF. The chain carries TRBV7-9 and TRBJ1-1, with D possibly matching TRBD1 (5 bases). Trimming shortened V by 3 bases and J by 5 bases, and 13 bases separated the two germline ends. In germline, CDR1 is SEHNR, CDR2 FQNEAQ (reference sequence). This CDR3 has 14 residues.

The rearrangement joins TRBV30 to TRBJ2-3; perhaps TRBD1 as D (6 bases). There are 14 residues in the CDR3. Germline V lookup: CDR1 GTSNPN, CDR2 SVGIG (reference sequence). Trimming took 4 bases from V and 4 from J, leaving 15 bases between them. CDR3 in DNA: TGTGCCTGGAACATGACAGGAGCCCCAGATACGCAGTATTTT. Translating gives CAWNMTGAPDTQYF.

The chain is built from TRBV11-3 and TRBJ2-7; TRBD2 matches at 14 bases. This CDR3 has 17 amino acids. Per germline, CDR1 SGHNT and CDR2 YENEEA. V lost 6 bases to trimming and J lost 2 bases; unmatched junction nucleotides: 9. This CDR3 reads CASSSGLAGGETYEQYF. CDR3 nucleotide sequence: TGTGCCAGCAGTTCAGGACTAGCGGGAGGTGAAACCTACGAGCAGTACTTC.

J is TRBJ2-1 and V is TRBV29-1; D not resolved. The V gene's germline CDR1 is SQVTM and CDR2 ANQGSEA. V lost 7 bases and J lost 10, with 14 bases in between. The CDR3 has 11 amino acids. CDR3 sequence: CSAPELGEQFF. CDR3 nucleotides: TGCAGCGCCCCTGAGTTGGGAGAGCAGTTCTTC.

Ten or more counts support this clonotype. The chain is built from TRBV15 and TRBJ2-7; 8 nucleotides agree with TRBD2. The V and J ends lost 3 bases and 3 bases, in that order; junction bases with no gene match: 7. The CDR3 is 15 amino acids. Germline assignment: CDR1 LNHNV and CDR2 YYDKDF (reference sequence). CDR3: CATSSGGTRNYEQYF. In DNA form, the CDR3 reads TGTGCCACCAGCAGTGGCGGGACTAGGAACTACGAGCAGTACTTC. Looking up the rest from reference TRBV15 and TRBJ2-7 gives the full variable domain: DAMVIQNPRYQVTQFGKPVTLSCSQTLNHNVMYWYQQKSSQAPKLLFHYYDKDFNNEADTPDNFQSRRPNTSFCFLDIRSPGLGDTAMYLCATSSGGTRNYEQYFGPGTRLTVT.

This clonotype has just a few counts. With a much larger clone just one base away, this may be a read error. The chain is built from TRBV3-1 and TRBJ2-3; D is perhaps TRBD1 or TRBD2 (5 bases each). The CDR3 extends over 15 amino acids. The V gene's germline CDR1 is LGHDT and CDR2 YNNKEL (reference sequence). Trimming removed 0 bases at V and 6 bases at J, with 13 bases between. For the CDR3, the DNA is TGTGCCAGCAGCCAAGACGGGGACCGCCTCGATACGCAGTATTTT. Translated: CASSQDGDRLDTQYF.